A single sample gave rise to the 29 T cell receptor beta chains below, sequenced in a study of blood T cells in healthy people across ages (dated by TCRdb to the mid-2010s). Library construction relied on 5' RACE. Sequencer: Illumina HiSeq 2500. A second PCR of about 6 to 11 cycles was performed with a sample-barcoded 5' primer and a J-beta primer mix. In TCRdb, the public reads were trimmed at Q25 with fastp and aligned with MiXCR, with productive beta chains retained. Here each entry gathers all rows of one CDR3 protein and keeps the most common genes and DNA. The sample yields a few hundred thousand distinct CDR3 sequences; about 28% were counted once. Approximately 3.6% of the sample goes to the ten largest clones. Separately, the same data were catalogued under a study of T cells of mothers and their children.

Material: blood. The origin of the receptors is a boy aged 2 to 9 in good health.

The chain combines TRBV5-1 with TRBJ2-5; D remains unclear. The DNA end lines up better with TRBJ2-7; the J call may be wrong. The CDR3 spans 12 residues. Germline CDR1 reads SGHRS; CDR2 reads YFSETQ. The CDR3 coding sequence is TGCGCCAGCAGCAGGAGCCTCAGCGAGCAGTACTTC. It specifies CASSRSLSEQYF.

This rearrangement joins TRBV20-1 to TRBJ2-5; D is possibly TRBD1 or TRBD2 (7 bases each). The germline V gene encodes CDR1 DFQATT and CDR2 SNEGSKA (reference sequence). Trimming removed 6 bases from V and 4 bases from J, with 18 bases in between. CDR3 size: 14 residues. The CDR3 DNA follows: TGCAGTGCAGACGTGCCAGGGGGGGGAGAGACCCAGTACTTC. It encodes CSADVPGGGETQYF.

This clonotype was found many times. The chain combines TRBV12-3 or TRBV12-4 with TRBJ2-5; D tentatively fits TRBD1 or TRBD2 (5 bases each). V lost 6 bases, J lost 4 bases, and 12 bases lay in between. The CDR3 spans 13 residues. CDR3 in DNA: TGTGCCAGCAGCCTTGGGGGTGCAGAGACCCAGTACTTC. As protein: CASSLGGAETQYF.

The CDR3 region has the DNA TGTGCCAGCAGCTTAGACCCCCGACAGGGTCGAAGGGACTACGAGCAGTACTTC. It is translated as CASSLDPRQGRRDYEQYF. The V gene is TRBV7-6, the J gene TRBJ2-7, with 7 bases aligning to TRBD1. This CDR3 has 18 residues. The germline CDR1 and CDR2 sequences are SGHVS and FNYEAQ. After removal of 1 base from V and 3 bases from J, the junction contained 15 bases not matched to a gene.

This clonotype has a handful of counts. V usage is TRBV19 and J usage is TRBJ2-5, with 7 bases aligning to TRBD2. The J segment lost 4 bases and the V segment lost 7 bases, leaving 6 bases of the junction unmatched. CDR1 LNHDA and CDR2 SQIVND come from the germline V gene (reference sequence). CDR3 length: 13 residues. CDR3 sequence (DNA): TGTGCCAGTATCGCGGGGGTCGGAGAGACCCAGTACTTC. Protein sequence: CASIAGVGETQYF.

This clonotype was detected a few times. This chain links TRBV7-8 with TRBJ1-3; D gene uncertain. From germline, CDR1 is SGHVS and CDR2 FQNEAQ. The V gene lost 4 bases and the J gene lost 0 bases, with 10 bases spanning the gap. The CDR3 length is 15 residues. This chain's CDR3 is CASSSSASSGNTIYF. The CDR3 DNA sequence: TGTGCCAGCAGCTCCTCCGCCAGCTCTGGAAACACCATATATTTT.

The J gene is TRBJ1-1, the V gene TRBV6-6, with a tentative D call TRBD1 (6 bases). With 6 bases removed from V and 1 base from J, the gap between germline ends came to 9 bases. In germline, CDR1 is MNHNY, CDR2 SVGAGI (reference sequence). The CDR3 covers 13 residues. CDR3 DNA sequence: TGTGCCAGCAGGTGGGGACAGAACACTGAAGCTTTCTTT. The encoded protein is CASRWGQNTEAFF.

CDR3 sequence reads: CASSQVASGGNQETQYF. The CDR3 bases are TGTGCCAGCAGCCAAGTTGCTAGCGGGGGGAACCAAGAGACCCAGTACTTC. The chain carries TRBV3-1 and TRBJ2-5; TRBD2 agrees at 11 bases. CDR1 and CDR2 from the germline V gene are LGHDT and YNNKEL (reference sequence). The CDR3 is 17 residues long. Trimming took 1 base from V and 0 from J; bases not matched to a gene: 4.

This sequence joins TRBV20-1 and TRBJ2-1; 10 nucleotides agree with TRBD2. The germline CDR1 and CDR2 sequences are DFQATT and SNEGSKA (reference sequence). The CDR3 has 14 residues. With V trimmed by 4 bases and J by 8 bases, 8 bases remained unmatched. CDR3 amino acids: CSAIAGGQIYEQFF. CDR3 coding DNA: TGCAGTGCTATAGCGGGGGGACAAATATATGAGCAGTTCTTC.

V gene TRBV7-2 combines with J gene TRBJ2-5; D call uncertain. The germline V gene encodes CDR1 SGHTA and CDR2 FQGNSA. This CDR3 comprises 13 residues. V was cut by 4 bases and J by 4 bases, with 10 bases left in between. The DNA of the CDR3 is TGTGCCAGCAGCTCCCCTATGGTAGAGACCCAGTACTTC. Translation: CASSSPMVETQYF.

This clonotype was seen many times. J is TRBJ2-5 and V is TRBV10-1, with D perhaps matching TRBD2 (6 bases). The J call is in doubt because the DNA end fits TRBJ2-1 better. Germline V gene lookup returns CDR1 WNHNN and CDR2 SYGVQD (reference sequence). The CDR3 is 17 residues long. The CDR3 is CASSDRWREATGGEQFF. CDR3 nucleotides: TGCGCCAGCAGCGACCGATGGAGGGAGGCGACCGGGGGTGAGCAGTTCTTC.

This clonotype has just a few counts. The chain carries TRBV7-9 and TRBJ2-4, with a possible D match to TRBD2 (5 bases). Trimming stripped 1 base from V and 3 bases from J, with 10 bases between. The CDR3 spans 15 residues. The germline CDR1 and CDR2 sequences are SEHNR and FQNEAQ (reference sequence). CDR3 protein: CASSLGGEVKNIQYF. In nucleotides, the CDR3 is TGTGCCAGCAGCTTAGGGGGAGAAGTCAAAAACATTCAGTACTTC.

The genes are TRBV11-2 and TRBJ2-3, with 8 nucleotides matching TRBD2. Germline assignment: CDR1 SGHAT and CDR2 FQNNGV. The V segment lost 5 bases and the J segment 6 bases; nucleotides outside the gene matches: 10. This CDR3 is 15 amino acids long. The CDR3 reads CASSPSGSASDTQYF. CDR3 nucleotide sequence: TGTGCCAGCAGCCCGAGCGGGAGTGCATCCGATACGCAGTATTTT.

V is TRBV20-1 and J is TRBJ2-5, with 8 bases identical to TRBD2. CDR1 is DFQATT and CDR2 is SNEGSKA in the germline V gene (reference sequence). With V trimmed by 3 bases and J by 5 bases, 11 bases remained unmatched. This CDR3 contains 15 residues. CDR3 amino acids: CSARPSGRGEETQYF. The CDR3 DNA reads TGCAGTGCTAGGCCAAGCGGGAGAGGGGAGGAGACCCAGTACTTC.

The sample holds a few counts of this clonotype. The chain combines TRBV6-2 or TRBV6-3 with TRBJ2-1, with 9 bases that match TRBD2. The junction had 4 bases not matched to a gene; V was cut back by 4 bases and J by 3 bases. CDR1 and CDR2 from the germline V gene are MNHEY and SVGEGT. The CDR3 loop spans 15 amino acids. CDR3 nucleotide sequence: TGTGCCAGCAGTTCCGGACTAGCGAGCTACAATGAGCAGTTCTTC. It codes for CASSSGLASYNEQFF.

This clonotype was picked up a small number of times. Its ends do not fully match the called genes, so a read error is possible. CDR3 in amino acids: CASSLPGQGAIFPSF. The CDR3 region has the DNA TGTGCCAGCAGCTTACCGGGACAGGGGGCGATTTTCCCCTCCTTT. The chain carries TRBV7-9 and TRBJ1-3; 12 positions match TRBD1. This CDR3 region has 15 residues. Germline V lookup: CDR1 SEHNR, CDR2 FQNEAQ (reference sequence).

This chain's CDR3 is CASSQESRGRRPQHF. For the CDR3, the DNA is TGCGCCAGCAGCCAAGAATCAAGGGGGCGCAGGCCCCAGCATTTT. The chain carries TRBV4-3 and TRBJ1-5; 7 bases agree with TRBD1. Trimming at V came to 0 bases and at J to 9 bases, leaving 8 bases not matched to a gene. The CDR3 length is 15 residues. Germline loops: CDR1 LGHNA, CDR2 YSLEER.

This clonotype has only a few counts. The V gene is TRBV7-9, the J gene TRBJ1-1; 8 bases map to TRBD1. The germline V gene encodes CDR1 SEHNR and CDR2 FQNEAQ (reference sequence). The CDR3 length is 13 residues. J lost 10 bases, V lost 5 bases, and 9 bases had no gene match. The CDR3 bases are TGTGCCAGCAGCGCGACAGGGGACTGGGGAGCTTTCTTT. This translates into CASSATGDWGAFF.

This chain links TRBV5-4 with TRBJ2-1; D may be TRBD2 (5 bases). Trimming removed 3 bases at V and 0 bases at J, with 13 bases between. The CDR3 consists of 16 residues. Per germline, CDR1 SGHNT and CDR2 YYREEE (reference sequence). The CDR3 spells CASSWPAGASYNEQFF. The CDR3 DNA reads as TGTGCCAGCAGCTGGCCCGCGGGCGCCTCCTACAATGAGCAGTTCTTC. The full variable domain, completed using reference TRBV5-4 and TRBJ2-1, is ETGVTQSPTHLIKTRGQQVTLRCSSQSGHNTVSWYQQALGQGPQFIFQYYREEENGRGNFPPRFSGLQFPNYSSELNVNALELDDSALYLCASSWPAGASYNEQFFGPGTRLTVL.

The rearrangement joins TRBV7-2 to TRBJ2-5; D is unresolved. Germline values: CDR1 SGHTA, CDR2 FQGNSA. There are 13 residues in the CDR3. V gave up 5 bases and J gave up 1 base, with 8 bases separating them. The CDR3, as DNA: TGTGCCAGCAGCCTTGAGAGCCAAGAGACCCAGTACTTC. Protein product: CASSLESQETQYF.

There are many counts of this clonotype. The chain has TRBV11-2 and TRBJ1-2, with D hard to call. Germline CDR1 and CDR2: SGHAT and FQNNGV. Trimming took 1 base from V and 4 from J, leaving 10 bases between them. This CDR3 comprises 14 residues. The CDR3 here is CASSLGSFGYGYTF. The CDR3 DNA reads as TGTGCCAGCAGCTTAGGCAGTTTTGGCTATGGCTACACCTTC.

The genes are TRBV20-1 and TRBJ2-7; 7 bases line up with TRBD2. The germline V gene encodes CDR1 DFQATT and CDR2 SNEGSKA (reference sequence). This CDR3 contains 15 residues. V dropped 0 bases and J dropped 6; count of bases not matched to a gene: 11. CDR3 nucleotides: TGCAGTGCTAGAGATGGGGACTATCCTACTCCCGAGCAGTACTTC. Protein product: CSARDGDYPTPEQYF.

DNA of the CDR3: TGTGCCAGCAGTGAAATGGGGCCGCTGTATATGGTCGGGGAGCTGTTTTTT. Its translation is CASSEMGPLYMVGELFF. This chain uses TRBV6-1 with TRBJ2-2; D is possibly TRBD1 (5 bases). This CDR3 is 17 amino acids long. V was trimmed by 2 bases and J by 7 bases, leaving 20 bases between them. Germline loops: CDR1 MNHNS, CDR2 SASEGT.

This clonotype was seen a few times. The V call is TRBV27, the J call TRBJ1-6; D is ambiguous. V was cut by 0 bases and J by 7 bases, with 16 bases left in between. Germline V gives CDR1 MNHEY, CDR2 SMNVEV (reference sequence). The CDR3 loop spans 17 amino acids. For the CDR3, the DNA is TGTGCCAGCAGTTTATCGTCTTACCCGAGCGTCAATTCACCCCTCCACTTT. Amino acids: CASSLSSYPSVNSPLHF.

The chain uses TRBV10-3 and TRBJ1-2; D not resolved. This CDR3 spans 14 amino acids. Trimming pared 3 bases from V and 4 bases from J, leaving 12 bases between. The V gene's germline CDR1 is ENHRY and CDR2 SYGVKD. The DNA of the CDR3 is TGTGCCATCAGTGATCGGGGATCTAGCTATGGCTACACCTTC. Amino acids: CAISDRGSSYGYTF.

The table lists this clonotype with a few counts. The chain combines TRBV5-8 with TRBJ2-5; 16 nucleotides agree with TRBD2. Losses at the gene ends were 4 bases for V and 0 bases for J; bases not matched to a gene: 6. The CDR3 is 18 residues long. The germline V gene has CDR1 SGHTS and CDR2 YDEGEE. CDR3 sequence: CASSHGTSGREYQETQYF. CDR3 nucleotide sequence: TGTGCCAGCAGCCATGGGACTAGCGGGAGGGAGTACCAAGAGACCCAGTACTTC.

The chain carries TRBV7-6 and TRBJ1-3; D is perhaps TRBD1 (6 bases). CDR1 and CDR2 from the germline V gene are SGHVS and FNYEAQ. The CDR3 consists of 15 residues. V gave up 5 bases and J gave up 0 bases, with 11 bases separating them. The CDR3 DNA follows: TGTGCCAGCAGCGTTCGAGGGGGCTCTGGAAACACCATATATTTT. It is translated as CASSVRGGSGNTIYF.

The table lists this clonotype with a few counts. The chain joins TRBV10-1 to TRBJ2-2; D gene unclear. Trimming removed 3 bases at V and 1 base at J, with 3 bases between. This CDR3 has 13 residues. Germline CDR1 is WNHNN and CDR2 is SYGVQD (reference sequence). The CDR3 DNA reads as TGCGCCAGCAGTGAACAGAACACCGGGGAGCTGTTTTTT. Encoded protein: CASSEQNTGELFF.

V gene TRBV27 combines with J gene TRBJ2-5; TRBD1 matches 11 bases. The end of the DNA is better explained by TRBJ2-7, so the J call may be wrong. CDR1 MNHEY and CDR2 SMNVEV come from the germline V gene (reference sequence). The CDR3 sequence is 16 residues long. CDR3 in amino acids: CASSLTGTGGSYEQYF. CDR3 coding DNA: TGTGCCAGCAGTCTCACCGGGACAGGGGGCTCCTACGAGCAGTACTTC.